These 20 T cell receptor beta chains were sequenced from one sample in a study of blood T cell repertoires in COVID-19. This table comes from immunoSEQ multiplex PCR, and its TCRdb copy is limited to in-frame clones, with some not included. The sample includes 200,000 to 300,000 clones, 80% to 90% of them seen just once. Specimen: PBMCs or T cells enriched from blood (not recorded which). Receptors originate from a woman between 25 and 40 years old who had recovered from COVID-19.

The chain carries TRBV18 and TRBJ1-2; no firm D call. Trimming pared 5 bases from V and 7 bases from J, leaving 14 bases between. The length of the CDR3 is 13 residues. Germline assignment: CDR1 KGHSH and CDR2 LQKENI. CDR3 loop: CASSAGPQAGYTF. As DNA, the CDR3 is TGTGCCAGCTCAGCTGGCCCTCAGGCTGGCTACACCTTC.

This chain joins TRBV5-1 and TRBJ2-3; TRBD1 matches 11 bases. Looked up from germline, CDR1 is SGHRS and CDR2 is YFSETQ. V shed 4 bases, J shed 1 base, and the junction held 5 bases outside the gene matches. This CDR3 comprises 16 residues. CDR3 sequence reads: CASSRGQGGGTDTQYF. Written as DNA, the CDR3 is TGCGCCAGCAGCCGGGGACAGGGGGGCGGCACAGATACGCAGTATTTT.

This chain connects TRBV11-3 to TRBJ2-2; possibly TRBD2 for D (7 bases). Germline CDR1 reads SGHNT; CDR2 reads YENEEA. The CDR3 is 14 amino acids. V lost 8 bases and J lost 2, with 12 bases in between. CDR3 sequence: CASQWGGNTGELFF. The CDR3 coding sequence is TGTGCCAGCCAATGGGGGGGCAACACCGGGGAGCTGTTTTTT.

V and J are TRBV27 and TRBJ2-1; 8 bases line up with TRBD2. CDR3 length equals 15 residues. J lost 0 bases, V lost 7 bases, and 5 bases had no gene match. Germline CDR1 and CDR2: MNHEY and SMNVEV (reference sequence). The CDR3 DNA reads TGTGCCAGCAAGAAAGGGACTAGCTCCTACAATGAGCAGTTCTTC. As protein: CASKKGTSSYNEQFF.

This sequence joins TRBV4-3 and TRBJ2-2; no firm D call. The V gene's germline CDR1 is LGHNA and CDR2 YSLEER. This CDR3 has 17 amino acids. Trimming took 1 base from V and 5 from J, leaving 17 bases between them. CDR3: CASSQASSSGWTGELFF. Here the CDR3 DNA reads TGCGCCAGCAGCCAAGCGAGCTCTAGTGGGTGGACCGGGGAGCTGTTTTTT.

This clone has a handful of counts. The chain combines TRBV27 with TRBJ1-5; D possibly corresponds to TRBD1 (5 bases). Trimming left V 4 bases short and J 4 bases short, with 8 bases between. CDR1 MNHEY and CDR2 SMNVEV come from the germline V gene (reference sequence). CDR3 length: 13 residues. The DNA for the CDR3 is TGTGCCAGCAGTTGGGCAGGGAATCAGCCCCAGCATTTT. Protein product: CASSWAGNQPQHF.

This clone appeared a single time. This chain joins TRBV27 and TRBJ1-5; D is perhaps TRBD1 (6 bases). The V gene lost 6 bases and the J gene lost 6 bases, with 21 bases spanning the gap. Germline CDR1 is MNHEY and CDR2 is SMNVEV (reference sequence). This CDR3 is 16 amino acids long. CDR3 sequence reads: CASRAGWGPVGQPQHF. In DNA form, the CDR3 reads TGTGCCAGCAGAGCAGGGTGGGGGCCGGTGGGTCAGCCCCAGCATTTT.

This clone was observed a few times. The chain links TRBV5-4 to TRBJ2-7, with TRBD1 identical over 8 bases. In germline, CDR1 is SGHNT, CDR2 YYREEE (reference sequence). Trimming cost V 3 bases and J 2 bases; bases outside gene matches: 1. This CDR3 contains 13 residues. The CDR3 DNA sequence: TGTGCCAGCAGCTGGGGACAGGCCTACGAGCAGTACTTC. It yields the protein CASSWGQAYEQYF.

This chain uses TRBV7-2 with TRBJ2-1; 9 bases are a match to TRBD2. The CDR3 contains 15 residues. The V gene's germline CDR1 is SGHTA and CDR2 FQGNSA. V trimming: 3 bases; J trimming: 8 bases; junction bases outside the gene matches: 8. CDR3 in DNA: TGTGCCAGCAGCTTTCAGATAGCGGGAGAATATGAGCAGTTCTTC. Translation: CASSFQIAGEYEQFF.

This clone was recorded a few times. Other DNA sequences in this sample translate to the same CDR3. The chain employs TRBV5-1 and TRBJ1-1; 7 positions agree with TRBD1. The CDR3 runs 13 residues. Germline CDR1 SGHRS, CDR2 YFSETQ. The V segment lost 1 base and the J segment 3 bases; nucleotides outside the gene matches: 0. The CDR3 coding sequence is TGCGCCAGCAGCTTGACAGGGGACACTGAAGCTTTCTTT. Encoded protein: CASSLTGDTEAFF.

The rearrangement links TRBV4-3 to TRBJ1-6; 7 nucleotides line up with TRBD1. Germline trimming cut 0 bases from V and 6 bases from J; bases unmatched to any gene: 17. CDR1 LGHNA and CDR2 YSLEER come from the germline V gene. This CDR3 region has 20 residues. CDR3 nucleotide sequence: TGCGCCAGCAGCCAAGATCGGGTCGGGAGACAGGGAATGAGTAATTCACCCCTCCACTTT. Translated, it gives CASSQDRVGRQGMSNSPLHF.

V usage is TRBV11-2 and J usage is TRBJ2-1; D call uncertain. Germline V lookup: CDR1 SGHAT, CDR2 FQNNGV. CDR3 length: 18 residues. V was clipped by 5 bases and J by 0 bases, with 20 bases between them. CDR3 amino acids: CASSPLREEWSSYNEQFF. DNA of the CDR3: TGTGCCAGCAGCCCGTTGCGAGAGGAATGGTCCTCCTACAATGAGCAGTTCTTC.

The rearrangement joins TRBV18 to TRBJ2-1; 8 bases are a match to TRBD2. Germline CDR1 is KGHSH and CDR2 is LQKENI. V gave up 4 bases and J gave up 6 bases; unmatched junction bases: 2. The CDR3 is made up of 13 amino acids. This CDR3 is CASSLLAANEQFF. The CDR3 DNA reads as TGTGCCAGCTCACTACTAGCGGCCAATGAGCAGTTCTTC.

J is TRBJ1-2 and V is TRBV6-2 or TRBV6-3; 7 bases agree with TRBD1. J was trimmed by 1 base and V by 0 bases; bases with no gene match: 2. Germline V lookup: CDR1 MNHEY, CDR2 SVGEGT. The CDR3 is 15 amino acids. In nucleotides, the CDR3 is TGTGCCAGCAGTTACTCGGGACAGATTAACTATGGCTACACCTTC. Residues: CASSYSGQINYGYTF.

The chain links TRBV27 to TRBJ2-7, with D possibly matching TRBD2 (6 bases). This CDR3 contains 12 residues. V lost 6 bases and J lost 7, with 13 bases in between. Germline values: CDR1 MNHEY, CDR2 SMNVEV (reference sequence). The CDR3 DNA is TGTGCCAGCAGGGAGGGGCTGGGTGAGCAGTACTTC. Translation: CASREGLGEQYF.

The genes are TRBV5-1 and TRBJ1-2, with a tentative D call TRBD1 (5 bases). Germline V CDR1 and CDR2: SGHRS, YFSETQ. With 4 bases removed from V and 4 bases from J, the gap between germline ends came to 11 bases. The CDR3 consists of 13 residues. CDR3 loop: CASSGQGTYGYTF. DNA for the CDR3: TGCGCCAGCAGCGGGCAGGGAACCTATGGCTACACCTTC.

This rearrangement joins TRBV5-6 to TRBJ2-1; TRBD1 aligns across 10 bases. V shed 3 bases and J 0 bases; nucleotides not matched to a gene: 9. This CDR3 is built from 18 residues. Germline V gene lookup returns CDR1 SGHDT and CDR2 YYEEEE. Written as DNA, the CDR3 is TGTGCCAGCAGCTACGCCAGGGGACAGGGGAGCTCCTACAATGAGCAGTTCTTC. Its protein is CASSYARGQGSSYNEQFF.

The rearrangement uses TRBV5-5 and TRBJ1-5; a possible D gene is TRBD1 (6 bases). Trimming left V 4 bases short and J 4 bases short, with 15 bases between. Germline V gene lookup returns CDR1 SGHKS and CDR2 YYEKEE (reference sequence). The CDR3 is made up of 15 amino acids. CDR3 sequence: CASSAGTNGNQPQHF. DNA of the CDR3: TGTGCCAGCAGCGCCGGGACAAACGGGAATCAGCCCCAGCATTTT. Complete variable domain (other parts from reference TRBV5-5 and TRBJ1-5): DAGVTQSPTHLIKTRGQQVTLRCSPISGHKSVSWYQQVLGQGPQFIFQYYEKEERGRGNFPDRFSARQFPNYSSELNVNALLLGDSALYLCASSAGTNGNQPQHFGDGTRLSIL.

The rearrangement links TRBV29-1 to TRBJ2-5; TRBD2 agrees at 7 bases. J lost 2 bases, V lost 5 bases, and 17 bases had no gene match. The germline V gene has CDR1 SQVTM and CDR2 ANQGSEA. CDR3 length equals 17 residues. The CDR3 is CSVSLIKRGEYQETQYF. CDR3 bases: TGCAGCGTTTCCCTAATTAAGCGGGGCGAGTATCAAGAGACCCAGTACTTC.

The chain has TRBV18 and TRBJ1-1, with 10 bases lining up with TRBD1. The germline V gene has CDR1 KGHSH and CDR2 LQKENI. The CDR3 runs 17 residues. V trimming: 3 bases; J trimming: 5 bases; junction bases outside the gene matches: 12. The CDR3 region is CASSPNGQGVLGTEAFF. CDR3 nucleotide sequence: TGTGCCAGCTCACCTAACGGACAGGGGGTTTTGGGGACTGAAGCTTTCTTT.